The rows below give T cell receptor beta chains drawn from one sample of a study of cytomegalovirus exposure and HLA in healthy donors. Generated by immunoSEQ multiplex PCR, the TCRdb table keeps only in-frame clones and is missing some. Here the sample spans 160,000 or so clones, around 84% being singletons. Sequencing was carried out using PBMCs. These receptors were taken from a man younger than 35 in good health and CMV-seronegative. CDR3s include the opening cysteine and the closing phenylalanine or tryptophan. Fields, in order: J gene, D gene, clone size, V gene, CDR3 protein, CDR3 DNA. The D gene is left open where the match is weak. Not all rows give a size; the values are once, few, many and, for expanded clones, a class.

>TRBJ1-4|NA|NA|TRBV5-1
CASSLTVHNEKLFF
TGCGCCAGCAGCTTAACGGTCCATAATGAAAAACTGTTTTTT
>TRBJ2-7|TRBD1|once|TRBV30
CAWSVRTGISEQYF
TGTGCCTGGAGTGTAAGGACAGGGATATCGGAGCAGTACTTC
>TRBJ1-6|NA|NA|TRBV6-5
CASSPPRVLNSPLHF
TGTGCCAGCAGCCCCCCTCGGGTCCTTAATTCACCCCTCCACTTT
>TRBJ2-1|NA|NA|TRBV6-1
CATQGGSYNEQFF
TGTGCCACCCAGGGAGGCTCCTACAATGAGCAGTTCTTC
>TRBJ2-5|NA|NA|TRBV4-1
CASSQDRETQYF
TGCGCCAGCAGCCAAGACCGGGAGACCCAGTACTTC
>TRBJ2-7|NA|NA|TRBV18
CASSTSSMNEQYF
TGTGCCAGCTCTACTAGTAGTATGAACGAGCAGTACTTC
>TRBJ2-7|TRBD2|NA|TRBV18
CASSPLAGGSRVSEQYF
TGTGCCAGCTCACCACTAGCGGGAGGGTCTCGGGTCTCCGAGCAGTACTTC
>TRBJ2-2|NA|NA|TRBV7-6
CASRYTGTGELFF
TGTGCCAGCAGATACACAGGGACCGGGGAGCTGTTTTTT
>TRBJ2-3|TRBD1|NA|TRBV18
CASSPQGADTQYF
TGTGCCAGCTCACCTCAGGGGGCGGATACGCAGTATTTT
>TRBJ1-4|NA|NA|TRBV10-3
CAISESFGLASEKLFF
TGTGCCATCAGTGAGTCGTTTGGACTGGCCAGCGAAAAACTGTTTTTT
>TRBJ2-7|NA|few|TRBV7-9
CATQAGTPDEQYF
TGTGCCACCCAGGCGGGAACTCCTGACGAGCAGTACTTC
>TRBJ1-4|NA|NA|TRBV6-5
CASSESRVYEKLFF
TGTGCCAGCAGTGAAAGCCGTGTGTATGAAAAACTGTTTTTT
>TRBJ2-7|TRBD1|NA|TRBV5-6
CASSSSDRGSYEQYF
TGTGCCAGCAGCTCTTCGGACAGGGGATCCTACGAGCAGTACTTC
>TRBJ2-7|TRBD1|NA|TRBV6-6
CASTMDRQYEQYF
TGTGCCAGCACAATGGACAGGCAATACGAGCAGTACTTC
>TRBJ1-2|TRBD1|NA|TRBV5-6
CASSSYPPDRGFGYTF
TGTGCCAGCAGCTCCTATCCCCCCGACAGGGGCTTTGGCTACACCTTC
>TRBJ2-1|TRBD2|NA|TRBV4-1
CASSQSGRIDNEQFF
TGCGCCAGCAGCCAGAGCGGGAGAATCGACAATGAGCAGTTCTTC
>TRBJ2-1|TRBD2|NA|TRBV28
CASILTSGYNEQFF
TGTGCCAGCATCCTGACTAGCGGATACAATGAGCAGTTCTTC
>TRBJ2-7|NA|NA|TRBV5-1
CASSPPAAYEQYF
TGCGCCAGCAGCCCCCCTGCGGCCTACGAGCAGTACTTC
>TRBJ2-5|TRBD2|once|TRBV15
CATSRGTRLETQYF
TGTGCCACCAGCAGGGGGACTAGATTAGAGACCCAGTACTTC
>TRBJ2-1|NA|NA|TRBV2
CASSSQGLNEQFF
TGTGCCAGCAGTTCCCAGGGGCTCAATGAGCAGTTCTTC
>TRBJ1-2|NA|NA|TRBV20-1
CSAPLEYGYTF
TGCAGTGCCCCCCTGGAGTATGGCTACACCTTC
>TRBJ2-7|TRBD1|NA|TRBV6-5
CASSQVTGVEQYF
TGTGCCAGCAGTCAAGTTACAGGGGTCGAGCAGTACTTC
>TRBJ2-7|TRBD2|NA|TRBV11-2
CASSLGASGDEQYF
TGTGCCAGCAGCTTAGGAGCTAGCGGAGACGAGCAGTACTTC
>TRBJ2-1|TRBD1|NA|TRBV11-3
CASSLGQGLIDEQFF
TGTGCCAGCAGCTTGGGACAGGGTTTAATAGATGAGCAGTTCTTC
>TRBJ1-4|TRBD1|NA|TRBV6-1
CARQGGIEKLFF
TGTGCCAGACAGGGGGGGATCGAAAAACTGTTTTTT
>TRBJ2-1|NA|few|TRBV21-1
CASSLSLAPLGYEQFF
TGTGCCAGCAGCCTCTCCCTAGCGCCCTTAGGCTATGAGCAGTTCTTC
>TRBJ1-1|NA|once|TRBV7-9
CASSLVHLRNTEAFF
TGTGCCAGCAGCTTAGTACACCTCCGTAACACTGAAGCTTTCTTT
>TRBJ2-5|TRBD1|NA|TRBV27
CASSLRPQGAQETQYF
TGTGCCAGCAGTTTACGTCCGCAGGGGGCTCAAGAGACCCAGTACTTC
>TRBJ2-5|TRBD2|NA|TRBV10-3
CAISASGGEPEETQYF
TGTGCCATCAGCGCCTCCGGGGGGGAGCCGGAAGAGACCCAGTACTTC
>TRBJ2-3|NA|NA|TRBV5-4
CASSLEAPGDTQYF
TGTGCCAGCAGCTTGGAGGCCCCGGGGGATACGCAGTATTTT
>TRBJ1-2|NA|NA|TRBV10-3
CATKLSDYGYTF
TGTGCCACCAAGCTCTCGGACTATGGCTACACCTTC
>TRBJ1-1|NA|NA|TRBV4-2
CASSQGGGRTEAFF
TGTGCCAGCAGCCAAGGGGGAGGACGGACTGAAGCTTTCTTT
>TRBJ2-1|NA|NA|TRBV7-6
CASSKDSYNEQFF
TGTGCCAGCAGCAAAGACAGTTACAATGAGCAGTTCTTC
>TRBJ2-6|TRBD1|NA|TRBV28
CASSPGGQGPSGANVLTF
TGTGCCAGCAGCCCGGGCGGACAGGGCCCCTCTGGGGCCAACGTCCTGACTTTC
>TRBJ2-5|TRBD2|NA|TRBV15
CATSRGGQETQYF
TGTGCCACCAGTCGGGGGGGGCAAGAGACCCAGTACTTC
>TRBJ2-1|TRBD2|NA|TRBV28
CASSTNSGGVYNEQFF
TGTGCCAGCAGTACTAATAGCGGGGGGGTATACAATGAGCAGTTCTTC
>TRBJ1-2|NA|NA|TRBV6-1
CASSDTGRRYGYTF
TGTGCCAGCAGTGATACAGGGAGACGCTATGGCTACACCTTC
>TRBJ2-1|TRBD2|NA|TRBV7-2
CASSFSGGAYNEQFF
TGTGCCAGCAGCTTTAGCGGGGGGGCCTACAATGAGCAGTTCTTC
>TRBJ2-5|NA|NA|TRBV29-1
CSVIRETQYF
TGCAGCGTGATCCGGGAGACCCAGTACTTC
>TRBJ1-3|NA|NA|TRBV7-2
CASSHKGRGYTIYF
TGTGCCAGCAGCCATAAGGGGCGGGGATACACCATATATTTT
>TRBJ2-7|NA|once|TRBV5-1
CAAPQGYEQYF
TGCGCTGCCCCGCAGGGCTACGAGCAGTACTTC
>TRBJ2-3|NA|NA|TRBV29-1
CSGGTDTQYF
TGCAGCGGCGGGACAGATACGCAGTATTTT
>TRBJ2-3|NA|once|TRBV15
CATDSGASTDTQYF
TGTGCCACGGATAGCGGAGCCAGCACAGATACGCAGTATTTT
>TRBJ1-5|NA|NA|TRBV6-5
CASTVGRVGQPQHF
TGTGCCAGCACCGTTGGGAGGGTTGGACAGCCCCAGCATTTT
>TRBJ2-2|NA|NA|TRBV5-1
CASSSQASNTGELFF
TGCGCCAGCAGCTCACAGGCCTCCAACACCGGGGAGCTGTTTTTT
>TRBJ2-7|NA|few|TRBV5-1
CASSLARGDEQYF
TGCGCCAGCAGCTTGGCCAGGGGCGACGAGCAGTACTTC
>TRBJ2-6|TRBD1|NA|TRBV19
CASSNLQGATGANVLTF
TGTGCCAGTAGCAACCTTCAGGGGGCGACAGGGGCCAACGTCCTGACTTTC
>TRBJ2-7|TRBD1|NA|TRBV11-2
CASSFGQGRQQYF
TGTGCCAGCAGCTTTGGACAGGGAAGGCAGCAGTACTTC